A single sample gave rise to the 25 T cell receptor beta chains below, sequenced in a study of T-cell memory formation after mild COVID-19. TCRdb re-analysed the 5' RACE reads in MiXCR, keeping a single row per CDR3 protein. The table lists 150,000 to 200,000 distinct CDR3 sequences, 20% to 25% of them singletons. Material: PBMCs or a T cell subset sorted from them (not recorded which). These receptors all come from an adult woman who had mild COVID-19 (a few samples of this study predate the infection). Cell type and time point are not known.

V gene TRBV4-1 combines with J gene TRBJ2-1; D not resolved. Germline CDR1 and CDR2: MGHRA and YSYEKL. Trimming stripped 3 bases from V and 10 bases from J, with 10 bases between. The CDR3 spans 12 residues. CDR3 bases: TGCGCCAGCAGCCATGCGGCGGAGGAGCAGTTCTTC. It codes for CASSHAAEEQFF.

This clonotype was observed a handful of times. This rearrangement joins TRBV20-1 to TRBJ1-1; tentatively, D is TRBD1 (6 bases). The ends were cut back, 4 bases at V and 5 bases at J, with 14 bases in the middle. This CDR3 region has 13 residues. Germline V CDR1 and CDR2: DFQATT, SNEGSKA (reference sequence). CDR3 loop: CSATVTGLTEAFF. CDR3 nucleotide sequence: TGCAGTGCTACGGTCACAGGGCTTACTGAAGCTTTCTTT.

The chain has TRBV5-1 and TRBJ2-3, with TRBD2 identical over 8 bases. This CDR3 has 15 amino acids. The germline V gene has CDR1 SGHRS and CDR2 YFSETQ. The trim removed 4 bases at V and 0 bases at J, leaving 4 bases unmatched. CDR3 nucleotide sequence: TGCGCCAGCAGCCAGGGACTAGAAAGCACAGATACGCAGTATTTT. Amino acids: CASSQGLESTDTQYF.

This clonotype has just a few counts. The chain carries TRBV7-9 and TRBJ2-1; TRBD2 aligns across 7 bases. The CDR3 has 16 residues. V lost 5 bases, J lost 5 bases, and 12 bases stayed unmatched. The germline V gene has CDR1 SEHNR and CDR2 FQNEAQ (reference sequence). The chain's CDR3 is CASSPRRAGDDNEQFF. CDR3 sequence (DNA): TGTGCCAGCAGCCCCCGCAGGGCGGGAGATGACAATGAGCAGTTCTTC. Looking up the rest from reference TRBV7-9 and TRBJ2-1 gives the full variable domain: DTGVSQNPRHKITKRGQNVTFRCDPISEHNRLYWYRQTLGQGPEFLTYFQNEAQLEKSRLLSDRFSAERPKGSFSTLEIQRTEQGDSAMYLCASSPRRAGDDNEQFFGPGTRLTVL.

The chain links TRBV12-3 or TRBV12-4 to TRBJ2-1; a weak D match, TRBD2 (6 bases). The CDR3 runs 12 residues. The V end was cut by 6 bases, the J end by 7 bases, with 10 bases between. The CDR3 bases are TGTGCCAGCAGATGGACTACAAATGAGCAGTTCTTC. Protein sequence: CASRWTTNEQFF.

This clonotype has more than one count but fewer than ten. The chain carries TRBV27 and TRBJ1-1; D remains ambiguous. The CDR3 spans 13 residues. Germline V gene sequence: CDR1 MNHEY, CDR2 SMNVEV (reference sequence). V was pared by 5 bases and J by 7 bases, with 14 bases between. CDR3 residues: CASSGRRDGEAFF. The CDR3 region has the DNA TGTGCCAGCAGTGGCAGACGGGATGGTGAAGCTTTCTTT.

This clonotype was seen a handful of times. The CDR3 DNA sequence: TGTGCCAGCAGCTGGGGGGAGATTGGGAACACCGGGGAGCTGTTTTTT. It specifies CASSWGEIGNTGELFF. This chain links TRBV11-3 with TRBJ2-2, with a possible D match to TRBD2 (6 bases). The germline V gene encodes CDR1 SGHNT and CDR2 YENEEA. The CDR3 extends over 16 amino acids. With 4 bases removed from V and 1 base from J, the gap between germline ends came to 13 bases.

This clonotype was seen more than once but under ten times. The chain links TRBV15 to TRBJ2-7; 7 bases map to TRBD1. V gave up 0 bases and J gave up 3 bases; unmatched junction bases: 11. The CDR3 runs to 17 residues. Germline CDR1 reads LNHNV; CDR2 reads YYDKDF (reference sequence). Here the CDR3 DNA reads TGTGCCACCAGCAGAGATGGGCGAGGGGGCTTGATCTACGAGCAGTACTTC. It yields the protein CATSRDGRGGLIYEQYF.

This chain uses TRBV6-1 with TRBJ1-4; maybe TRBD1 (5 bases). V lost 2 bases and J lost 8, with 15 bases in between. The CDR3 has 15 amino acids. The germline gives CDR1 MNHNS, CDR2 SASEGT. The CDR3 nucleotides are TGTGCCAGCAGTGAATGGGTCCAGGGCCGCGAAAAACTGTTTTTT. Amino acid sequence: CASSEWVQGREKLFF.

This chain uses TRBV24-1 with TRBJ1-2; TRBD1 aligns across 10 bases. V shed 4 bases, J shed 8 bases, and the junction held 9 bases outside the gene matches. CDR1 KGHDR and CDR2 SFDVKD come from the germline V gene. The CDR3 extends over 15 amino acids. The CDR3 region is CATSDLSGQGSGYTF. CDR3 bases: TGTGCCACCAGTGACTTGTCGGGACAGGGGTCCGGCTACACCTTC.

The chain combines TRBV9 with TRBJ2-7, with D perhaps TRBD1 (6 bases). CDR3 size: 13 residues. V was trimmed by 5 bases and J by 0 bases, leaving 9 bases between them. In germline, CDR1 is SGDLS, CDR2 YYNGEE. CDR3 amino acids: CASRGADSYEQYF. CDR3 bases: TGTGCCAGCAGGGGGGCAGACTCCTACGAGCAGTACTTC.

V and J are TRBV3-2 and TRBJ2-1; the D call in the table, TRBD2, was not verified against the DNA. TRBV3-2 is termed a pseudogene. The CDR3 runs 16 residues. CDR3 DNA sequence: TGTGCCAGCAGCCAAGCCGGGACTAGCGTGTACAATGAGCAGTTCTTC. Translation gives CASSQAGTSVYNEQFF.

Ten or more counts support this clonotype. V gene TRBV10-3 combines with J gene TRBJ2-7, with no clear D. This CDR3 contains 14 residues. Germline assignment: CDR1 ENHRY and CDR2 SYGVKD. Trimming cost V 1 base and J 3 bases, with 10 bases left between them. CDR3 protein: CAISELERSYEQYF. Here the CDR3 DNA reads TGTGCCATCAGTGAGTTAGAAAGGAGCTACGAGCAGTACTTC.

The gene calls are TRBV19 and TRBJ1-5; the D is unclear. CDR3 length: 15 residues. The V end lost 1 base, the J end lost 7 bases, and 14 bases lay between the germline ends. In germline, CDR1 is LNHDA, CDR2 SQIVND (reference sequence). The CDR3 loop is CASSIVSPWWQPQHF. The DNA for the CDR3 is TGTGCCAGTAGTATAGTAAGTCCATGGTGGCAGCCCCAGCATTTT. Drawing the rest from reference TRBV19 and TRBJ1-5, the complete variable domain is DGGITQSPKYLFRKEGQNVTLSCEQNLNHDAMYWYRQDPGQGLRLIYYSQIVNDFQKGDIAEGYSVSREKKESFPLTVTSAQKNPTAFYLCASSIVSPWWQPQHFGDGTRLSIL.

The CDR3 sequence is CASSLNEGTEAFF. CDR3 DNA: TGTGCCAGCAGTTTAAACGAGGGTACTGAAGCTTTCTTT. The chain joins TRBV27 to TRBJ1-1; unclear D gene. The germline V gene has CDR1 MNHEY and CDR2 SMNVEV (reference sequence). V gave up 2 bases and J gave up 5 bases, with 9 bases separating them. The CDR3 loop spans 13 amino acids.

This clonotype was seen a few times. The chain recombines TRBV27 with TRBJ2-7; the match to TRBD1 covers 7 bases. This CDR3 has 13 amino acids. The junction had 7 bases not matched to a gene; V was cut back by 2 bases and J by 9 bases. In germline, CDR1 is MNHEY, CDR2 SMNVEV (reference sequence). The CDR3 protein is CASSLRSQGVQYF. CDR3 DNA: TGTGCCAGCAGTTTAAGGTCCCAGGGGGTGCAGTACTTC.

This clonotype was observed a handful of times. V and J are TRBV7-9 and TRBJ2-5; TRBD2 matches 7 bases. The CDR3 spans 14 residues. The V segment lost 6 bases and the J segment 5 bases; nucleotides outside the gene matches: 9. Germline V gene data show CDR1 as SEHNR and CDR2 as FQNEAQ (reference sequence). The CDR3: CASRGLREYETQYF. Here the CDR3 DNA reads TGTGCCAGCAGGGGGTTGCGGGAGTATGAGACCCAGTACTTC.

The rearrangement links TRBV24-1 to TRBJ1-5, with TRBD1 identical over 7 bases. The CDR3 runs to 15 residues. V dropped 4 bases and J dropped 2; count of bases not matched to a gene: 4. Per the germline V gene, CDR1 is KGHDR and CDR2 is SFDVKD. This CDR3 reads CATSENRGGNQPQHF. Here the CDR3 DNA reads TGTGCCACCAGTGAGAACAGGGGCGGCAATCAGCCCCAGCATTTT.

The gene calls are TRBV25-1 and TRBJ1-1, with D hard to call. CDR1 and CDR2 from the germline V gene are MGHDK and SYGVNS. The CDR3 loop spans 17 amino acids. Trimming stripped 0 bases from V and 1 base from J, with 15 bases between. In DNA form, the CDR3 reads TGTGCCAGCAGTGAATATATCCCAGGTTTCAGGAACACTGAAGCTTTCTTT. As protein: CASSEYIPGFRNTEAFF.

This chain connects TRBV4-2 to TRBJ2-1; D may be TRBD1 (6 bases). Germline V gene lookup returns CDR1 LGHNA and CDR2 YNFKEQ. Trimming took 1 base from V and 7 from J, leaving 11 bases between them. The CDR3 is 14 amino acids. The CDR3 sequence is CASSQVMGQNEQFF. The CDR3 coding sequence is TGTGCCAGCAGCCAAGTAATGGGACAAAATGAGCAGTTCTTC.

V and J are TRBV27 and TRBJ1-2; 8 positions match TRBD1. The trim removed 5 bases at V and 1 base at J, leaving 3 bases unmatched. CDR1 is MNHEY, CDR2 SMNVEV, per germline (reference sequence). The CDR3 extends over 14 amino acids. In nucleotides, the CDR3 is TGTGCCAGCAGTGGGACAGGACTTAACTATGGCTACACCTTC. This encodes CASSGTGLNYGYTF.

This clonotype turned up a few times. The genes are TRBV5-1 and TRBJ2-1, with 8 bases aligning to TRBD2. Germline CDR1 SGHRS, CDR2 YFSETQ. The CDR3 extends over 16 amino acids. Unmatched junction bases numbered 10, after V lost 1 base and J lost 7 bases. The CDR3 bases are TGCGCCAGCAGCTTGATCGGGGCGGGGGGACTGAATGAGCAGTTCTTC. It encodes CASSLIGAGGLNEQFF.

The chain recombines TRBV20-1 with TRBJ1-5; D is unresolved. The CDR3 runs 15 residues. V lost 1 base to trimming and J lost 0 bases, with 10 bases between them. In germline, CDR1 is DFQATT, CDR2 SNEGSKA (reference sequence). CDR3 coding DNA: TGCAGTGCTAGAGGGACGGTGAATAGCAATCAGCCCCAGCATTTT. Its protein product is CSARGTVNSNQPQHF.

The chain carries TRBV28 and TRBJ2-7; the D gene is possibly TRBD2 (6 bases). CDR3 length equals 14 residues. CDR1 is MDHEN and CDR2 is SYDVKM in the germline V gene. V was cut by 2 bases and J by 0 bases, with 8 bases left in between. CDR3 region: CASSLRGLSYEQYF. DNA for the CDR3: TGTGCCAGCAGTTTACGGGGACTCTCCTACGAGCAGTACTTC. Full variable domain (outside the CDR3, taken from reference TRBV28 and TRBJ2-7): DVKVTQSSRYLVKRTGEKVFLECVQDMDHENMFWYRQDPGLGLRLIYFSYDVKMKEKGDIPEGYSVSREKKERFSLILESASTNQTSMYLCASSLRGLSYEQYFGPGTRLTVT.

CDR3 residues: CASSPDLDLAGATYEQYF. Here the CDR3 DNA reads TGCGCCAGCAGCCCTGATTTAGATCTAGCGGGGGCGACCTACGAGCAGTACTTC. The genes are TRBV5-1 and TRBJ2-7; 10 bases match TRBD2. The length of the CDR3 is 18 residues. The trim removed 4 bases at V and 2 bases at J, leaving 15 bases unmatched. CDR1 and CDR2 from the germline V gene are SGHRS and YFSETQ.